This T cell receptor (beta chain) was sequenced in a study of cytomegalovirus exposure and HLA in healthy donors. PCR primers comprised 60 Vbeta and 13 Jbeta primers. The protocol was immunoSEQ multiplex PCR, while the TCRdb copy is restricted to in-frame clones and leaves out a portion. Its clone listing holds 100,000 or so clones. As concerns this clone: Its antigen remains unknown.

Findings and caveats of the study: High specificity and sensitivity for cytomegalovirus status were reported for the classifier. As a later analysis revealed, most CMV-associated TCR beta chains appeared HLA-restricted.

The sample comprised PBMCs. This clonotype was obtained from a man between 50 and 59 years old in good health and CMV-seronegative.

The CDR3 here is CASSPWPVMNTEAFF. CDR3 sequence (DNA): TGTGCCAGCTCACCATGGCCTGTCATGAACACTGAAGCTTTCTTT. The gene calls are TRBV18 and TRBJ1-1; D unresolved. CDR1 is KGHSH, CDR2 LQKENI, per germline. The CDR3 sequence is 15 residues long. Trimming removed 2 bases at V and 0 bases at J, with 10 bases between.